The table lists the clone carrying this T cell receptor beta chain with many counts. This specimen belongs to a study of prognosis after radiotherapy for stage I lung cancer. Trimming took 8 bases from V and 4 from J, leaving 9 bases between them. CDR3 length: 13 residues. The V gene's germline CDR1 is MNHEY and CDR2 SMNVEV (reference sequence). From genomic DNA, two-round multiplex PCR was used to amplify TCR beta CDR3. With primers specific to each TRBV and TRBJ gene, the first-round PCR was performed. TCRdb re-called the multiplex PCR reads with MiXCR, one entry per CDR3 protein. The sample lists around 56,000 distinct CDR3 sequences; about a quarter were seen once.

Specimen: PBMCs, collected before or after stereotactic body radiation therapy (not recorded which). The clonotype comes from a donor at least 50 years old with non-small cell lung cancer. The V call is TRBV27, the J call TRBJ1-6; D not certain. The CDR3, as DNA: TGTGCCAGCCAAGGACGGTATAATTCACCCCTCCACTTT. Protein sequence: CASQGRYNSPLHF.